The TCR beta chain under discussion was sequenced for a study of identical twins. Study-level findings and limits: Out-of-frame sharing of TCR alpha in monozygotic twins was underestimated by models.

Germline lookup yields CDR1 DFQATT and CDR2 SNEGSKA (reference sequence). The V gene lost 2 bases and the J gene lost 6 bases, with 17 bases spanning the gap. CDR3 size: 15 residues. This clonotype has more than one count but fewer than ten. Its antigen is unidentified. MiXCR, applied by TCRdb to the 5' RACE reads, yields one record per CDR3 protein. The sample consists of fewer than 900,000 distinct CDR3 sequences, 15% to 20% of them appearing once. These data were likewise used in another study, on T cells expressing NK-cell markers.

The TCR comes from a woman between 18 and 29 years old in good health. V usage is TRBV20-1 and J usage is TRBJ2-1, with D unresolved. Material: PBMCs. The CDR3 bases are TGCAGTGCTAGATCATTAGAGGCCCCGCTCAATGAGCAGTTCTTC. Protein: CSARSLEAPLNEQFF.